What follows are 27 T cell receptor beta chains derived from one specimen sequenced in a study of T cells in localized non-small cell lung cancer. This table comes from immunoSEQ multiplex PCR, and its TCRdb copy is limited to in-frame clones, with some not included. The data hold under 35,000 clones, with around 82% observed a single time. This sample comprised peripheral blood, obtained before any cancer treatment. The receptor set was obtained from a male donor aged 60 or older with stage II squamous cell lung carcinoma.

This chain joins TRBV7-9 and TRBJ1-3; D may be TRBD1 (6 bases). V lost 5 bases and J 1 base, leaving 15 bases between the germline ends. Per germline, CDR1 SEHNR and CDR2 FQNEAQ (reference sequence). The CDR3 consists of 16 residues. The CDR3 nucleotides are TGTGCCAGCAGCACCTGGACAGTTCTATCTGGAAACACCATATATTTT. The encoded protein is CASSTWTVLSGNTIYF.

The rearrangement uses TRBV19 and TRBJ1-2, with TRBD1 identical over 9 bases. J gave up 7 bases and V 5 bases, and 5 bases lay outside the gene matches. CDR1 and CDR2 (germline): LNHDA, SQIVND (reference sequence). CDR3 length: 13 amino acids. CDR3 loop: CASSPRDRVGYTF. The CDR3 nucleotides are TGTGCCAGTAGTCCCCGGGACAGGGTTGGCTACACCTTC.

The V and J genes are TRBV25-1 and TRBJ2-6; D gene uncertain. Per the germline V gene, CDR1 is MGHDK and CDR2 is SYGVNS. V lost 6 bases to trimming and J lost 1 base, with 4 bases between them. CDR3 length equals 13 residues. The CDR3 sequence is CASRESGANVLTF. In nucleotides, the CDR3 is TGTGCCAGCAGGGAGTCTGGGGCCAACGTCCTGACTTTC.

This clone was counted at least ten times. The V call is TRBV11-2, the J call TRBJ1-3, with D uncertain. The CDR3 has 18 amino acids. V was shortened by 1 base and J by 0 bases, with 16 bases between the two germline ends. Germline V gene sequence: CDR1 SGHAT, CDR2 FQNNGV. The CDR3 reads CASSLVPPTLVSGNTIYF. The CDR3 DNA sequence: TGTGCCAGCAGCTTAGTTCCCCCCACACTTGTCTCTGGAAACACCATATATTTT. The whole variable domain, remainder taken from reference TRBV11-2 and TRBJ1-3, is EAGVAQSPRYKIIEKRQSVAFWCNPISGHATLYWYQQILGQGPKLLIQFQNNGVVDDSQLPKDRFSAERLKGVDSTLKIQPAKLEDSAVYLCASSLVPPTLVSGNTIYFGEGSWLTVV.

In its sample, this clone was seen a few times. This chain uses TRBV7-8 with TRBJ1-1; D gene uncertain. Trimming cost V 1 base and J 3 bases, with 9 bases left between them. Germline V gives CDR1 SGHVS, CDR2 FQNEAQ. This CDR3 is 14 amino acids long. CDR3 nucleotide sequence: TGTGCCAGCAGCTTAGTCGGGGAGGACACTGAAGCTTTCTTT. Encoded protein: CASSLVGEDTEAFF.

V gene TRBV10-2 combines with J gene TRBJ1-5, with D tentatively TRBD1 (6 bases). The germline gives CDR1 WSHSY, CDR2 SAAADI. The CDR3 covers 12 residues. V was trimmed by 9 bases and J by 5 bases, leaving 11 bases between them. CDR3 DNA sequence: TGCGCCAGTAGGGAGGGGGATCAGCCCCAGCATTTT. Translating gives CASREGDQPQHF.

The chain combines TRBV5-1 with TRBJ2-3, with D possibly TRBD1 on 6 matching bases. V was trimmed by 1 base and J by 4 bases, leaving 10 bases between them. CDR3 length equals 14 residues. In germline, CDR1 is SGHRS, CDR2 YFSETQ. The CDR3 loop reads CASSLTGSPDTQYF. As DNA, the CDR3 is TGCGCCAGCAGCTTGACAGGGTCTCCAGATACGCAGTATTTT.

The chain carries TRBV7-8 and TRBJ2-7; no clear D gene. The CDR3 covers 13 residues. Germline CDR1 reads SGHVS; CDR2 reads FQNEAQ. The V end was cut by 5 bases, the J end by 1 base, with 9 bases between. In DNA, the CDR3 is TGTGCCAGCAGCGTCTGGGTTTCCTACGAGCAGTACTTC. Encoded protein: CASSVWVSYEQYF.

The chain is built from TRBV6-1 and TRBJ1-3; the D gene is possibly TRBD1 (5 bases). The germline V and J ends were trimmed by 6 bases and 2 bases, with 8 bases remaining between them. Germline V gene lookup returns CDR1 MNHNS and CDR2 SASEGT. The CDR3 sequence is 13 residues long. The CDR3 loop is CASRGGTGNTIYF. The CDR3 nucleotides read TGTGCCAGCAGGGGGGGAACTGGAAACACCATATATTTT.

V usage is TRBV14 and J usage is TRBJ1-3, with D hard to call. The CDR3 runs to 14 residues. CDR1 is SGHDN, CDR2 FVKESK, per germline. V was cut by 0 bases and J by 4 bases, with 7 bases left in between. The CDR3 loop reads CASSQDYSGNTIYF. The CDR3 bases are TGTGCCAGCAGCCAAGATTACTCCGGAAACACCATATATTTT. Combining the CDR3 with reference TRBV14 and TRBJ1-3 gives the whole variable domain EAGVTQFPSHSVIEKGQTVTLRCDPISGHDNLYWYRRVMGKEIKFLLHFVKESKQDESGMPNNRFLAERTGGTYSTLKVQPAELEDSGVYFCASSQDYSGNTIYFGEGSWLTVV.

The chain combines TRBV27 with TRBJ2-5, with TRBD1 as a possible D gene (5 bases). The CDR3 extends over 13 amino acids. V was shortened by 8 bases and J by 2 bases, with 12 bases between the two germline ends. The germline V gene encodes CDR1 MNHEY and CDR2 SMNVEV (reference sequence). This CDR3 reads CASGHRLQETQYF. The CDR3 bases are TGTGCCAGCGGACATCGATTACAAGAGACCCAGTACTTC.

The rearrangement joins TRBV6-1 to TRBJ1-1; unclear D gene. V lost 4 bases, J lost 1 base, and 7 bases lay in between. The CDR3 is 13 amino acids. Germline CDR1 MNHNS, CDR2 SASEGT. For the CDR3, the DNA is TGTGCCAGCAGTGTGACGGCGAACACTGAAGCTTTCTTT. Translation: CASSVTANTEAFF.

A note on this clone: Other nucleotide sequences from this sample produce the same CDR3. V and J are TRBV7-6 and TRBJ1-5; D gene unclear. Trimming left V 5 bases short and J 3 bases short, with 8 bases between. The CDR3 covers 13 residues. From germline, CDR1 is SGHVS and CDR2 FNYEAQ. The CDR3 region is CASSPSINQPQHF. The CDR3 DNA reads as TGTGCCAGCAGCCCCTCGATCAATCAGCCCCAGCATTTT.

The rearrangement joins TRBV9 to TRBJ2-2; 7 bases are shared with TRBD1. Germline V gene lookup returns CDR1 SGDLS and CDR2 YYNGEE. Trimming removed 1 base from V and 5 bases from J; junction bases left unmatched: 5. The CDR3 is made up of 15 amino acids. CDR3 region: CASSVNTGETGELFF. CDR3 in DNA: TGTGCCAGCAGCGTAAACACAGGGGAAACCGGGGAGCTGTTTTTT.

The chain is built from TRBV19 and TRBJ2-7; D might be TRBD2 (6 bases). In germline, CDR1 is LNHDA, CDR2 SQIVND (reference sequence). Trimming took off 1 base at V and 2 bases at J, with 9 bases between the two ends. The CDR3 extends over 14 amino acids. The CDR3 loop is CASSIGREPYEQYF. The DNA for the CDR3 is TGTGCCAGTAGTATAGGGCGGGAACCCTACGAGCAGTACTTC.

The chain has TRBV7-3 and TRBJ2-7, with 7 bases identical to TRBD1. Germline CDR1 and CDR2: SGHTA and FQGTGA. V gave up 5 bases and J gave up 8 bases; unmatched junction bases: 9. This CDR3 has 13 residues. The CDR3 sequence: CASSPDRAGQQYF. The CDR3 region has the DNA TGTGCCAGCAGCCCCGACAGGGCCGGGCAGCAGTACTTC.

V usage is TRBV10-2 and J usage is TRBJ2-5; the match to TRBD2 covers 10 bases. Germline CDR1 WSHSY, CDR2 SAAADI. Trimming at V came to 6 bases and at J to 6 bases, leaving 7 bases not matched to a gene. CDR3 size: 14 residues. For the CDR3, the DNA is TGCGCCAGCAGGGAAGGGACTAGCGTGAAGACCCAGTACTTC. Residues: CASREGTSVKTQYF.

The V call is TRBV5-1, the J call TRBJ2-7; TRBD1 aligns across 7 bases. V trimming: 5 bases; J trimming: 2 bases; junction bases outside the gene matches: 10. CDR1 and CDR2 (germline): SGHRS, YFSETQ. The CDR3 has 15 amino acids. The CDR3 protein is CASRIHGQATYEQYF. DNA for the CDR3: TGCGCCAGCAGAATCCACGGACAGGCGACCTACGAGCAGTACTTC.

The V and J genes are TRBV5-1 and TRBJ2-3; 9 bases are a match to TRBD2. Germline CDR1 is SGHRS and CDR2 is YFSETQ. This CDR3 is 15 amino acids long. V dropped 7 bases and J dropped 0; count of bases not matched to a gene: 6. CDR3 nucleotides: TGCGCCAGCGGGCGACTAGCGGAAAGCACAGATACGCAGTATTTT. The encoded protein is CASGRLAESTDTQYF.

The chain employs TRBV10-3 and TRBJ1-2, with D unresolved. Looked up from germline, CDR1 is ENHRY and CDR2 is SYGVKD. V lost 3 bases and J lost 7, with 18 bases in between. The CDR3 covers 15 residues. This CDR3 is CAISEQQPQAGGYTF. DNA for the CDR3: TGTGCCATCAGTGAACAACAACCTCAGGCGGGTGGCTACACCTTC.

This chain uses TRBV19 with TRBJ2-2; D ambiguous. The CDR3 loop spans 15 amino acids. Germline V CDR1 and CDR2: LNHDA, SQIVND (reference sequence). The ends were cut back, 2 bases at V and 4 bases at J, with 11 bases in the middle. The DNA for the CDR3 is TGTGCCAGTAGTATAAGACATTGGAGCACCGGGGAGCTGTTTTTT. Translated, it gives CASSIRHWSTGELFF.

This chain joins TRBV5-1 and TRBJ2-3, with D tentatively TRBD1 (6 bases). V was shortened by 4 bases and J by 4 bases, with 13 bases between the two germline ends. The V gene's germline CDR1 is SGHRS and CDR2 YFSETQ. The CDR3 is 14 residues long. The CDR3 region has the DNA TGCGCCAGCAGCGAGCAATACAGGGCAGATACGCAGTATTTT. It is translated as CASSEQYRADTQYF.

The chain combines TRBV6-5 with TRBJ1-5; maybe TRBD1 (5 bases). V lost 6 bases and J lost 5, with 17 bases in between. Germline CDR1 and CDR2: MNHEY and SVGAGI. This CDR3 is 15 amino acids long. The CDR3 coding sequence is TGTGCCAGCAGACCTGACACGGGGCGCGATCAGCCCCAGCATTTT. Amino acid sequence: CASRPDTGRDQPQHF.

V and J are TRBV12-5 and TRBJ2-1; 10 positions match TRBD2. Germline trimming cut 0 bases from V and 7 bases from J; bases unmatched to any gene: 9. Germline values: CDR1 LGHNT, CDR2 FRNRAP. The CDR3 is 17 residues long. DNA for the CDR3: TGTGCTAGTGGTTTGGTACATTCTAGCGGGAGCTGGAATGAGCAGTTCTTC. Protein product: CASGLVHSSGSWNEQFF.

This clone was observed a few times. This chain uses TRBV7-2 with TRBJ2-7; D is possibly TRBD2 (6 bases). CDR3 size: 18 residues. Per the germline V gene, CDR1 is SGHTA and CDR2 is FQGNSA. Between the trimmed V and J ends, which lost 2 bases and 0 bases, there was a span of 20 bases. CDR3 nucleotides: TGTGCCAGCAGCTTAAATGTACTAGCTGAACGGCTCTCCTACGAGCAGTACTTC. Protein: CASSLNVLAERLSYEQYF. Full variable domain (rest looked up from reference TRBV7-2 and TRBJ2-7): GAGVSQSPSNKVTEKGKDVELRCDPISGHTALYWYRQSLGQGLEFLIYFQGNSAPDKSGLPSDRFSAERTGGSVSTLTIQRTQQEDSAVYLCASSLNVLAERLSYEQYFGPGTRLTVT.

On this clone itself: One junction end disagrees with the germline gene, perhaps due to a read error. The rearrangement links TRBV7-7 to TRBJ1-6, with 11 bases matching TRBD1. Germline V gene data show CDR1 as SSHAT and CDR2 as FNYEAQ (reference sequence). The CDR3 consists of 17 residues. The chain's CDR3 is CASSVGTGGDYNSPLHF. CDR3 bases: TGTGCTAGCAGCGTCGGGACAGGGGGGGACTATAATTCACCCCTCCACTTT.

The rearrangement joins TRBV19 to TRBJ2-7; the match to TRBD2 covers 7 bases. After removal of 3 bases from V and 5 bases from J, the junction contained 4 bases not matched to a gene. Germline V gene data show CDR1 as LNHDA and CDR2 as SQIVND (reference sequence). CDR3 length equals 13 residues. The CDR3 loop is CASSIGRGDEQYF. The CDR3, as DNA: TGTGCCAGTAGTATTGGCCGGGGGGACGAGCAGTACTTC. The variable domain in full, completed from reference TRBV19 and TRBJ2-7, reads DGGITQSPKYLFRKEGQNVTLSCEQNLNHDAMYWYRQDPGQGLRLIYYSQIVNDFQKGDIAEGYSVSREKKESFPLTVTSAQKNPTAFYLCASSIGRGDEQYFGPGTRLTVT.